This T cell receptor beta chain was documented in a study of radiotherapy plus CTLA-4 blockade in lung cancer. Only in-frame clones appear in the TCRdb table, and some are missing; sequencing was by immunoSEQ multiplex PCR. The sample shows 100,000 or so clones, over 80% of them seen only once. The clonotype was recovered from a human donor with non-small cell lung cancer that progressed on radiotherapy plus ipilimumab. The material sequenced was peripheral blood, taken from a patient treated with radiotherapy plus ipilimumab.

The CDR3 DNA sequence: TGTGCCAGCAGTTCCCCGGGCGGTACAGATACGCAGTATTTT. Translation: CASSSPGGTDTQYF. V and J are TRBV6-5 and TRBJ2-3; no clear D. Germline V gene sequence: CDR1 MNHEY, CDR2 SVGAGI. Trimming removed 4 bases at V and 3 bases at J, with 11 bases between. The CDR3 consists of 14 residues.